What follows is one T cell receptor (beta chain) and its context. Its antigen is not identified. The sample comes from a study of CXCR3-negative and CXCR3-positive naive CD8 T cells. Study details: The dataset comprises around 140 million TRB reads in total, with about 1.5 +/- 0.3 million reads per library.

Libraries of TRB cDNA were made by 5' RACE and carried UMIs. TCRdb reprocessed the 5' RACE reads and reports one entry per CDR3 protein, with no DNA. The sample's table shows about 98,000 distinct CDR3 sequences. Study conclusions and caveats: Memory, not naive, CXCR3-negative and CXCR3-positive cells differed in TRBV-TRBJ usage. TRB CDR3s of CXCR3-positive naive cells were more hydrophobic than those of CXCR3-negative naive cells.

This receptor was taken from a human donor in good health. Some clones in this sample may be carry-over from other donors' samples. Sequences were obtained from naive CXCR3+ CD8+ T cells from blood. The subset was: CD45RO-CCR7+CD27+CD95- naive CD8+ T cells expressing CXCR3 (TNR3+).

This CDR3 reads CASSKVYRGYQPQHF. This sequence joins TRBV21-1 and TRBJ1-5. TRBV21-1 is marked as a pseudogene. The CDR3 loop spans 15 amino acids.